This T cell receptor (beta chain) was sequenced during a study of PD-1 blockade in classical Hodgkin lymphoma. Overall study context: Patients got intravenous nivolumab 3 mg/kg every 2 weeks.

A note on this clone: Its antigen remains unknown.

General study points: Only CD4+ TCR diversity, not CD8+, had risen significantly by C4D1. Initiation of nivolumab under 1 year after ASCT led to exclusion of patients.

TCRdb keeps only in-frame clones here, not all; method: immunoSEQ multiplex PCR. The sample lists around 26,000 clones, about 76% seen once, with roughly a fifth in the top ten. Trimming at V came to 1 base and at J to 8 bases, leaving 4 bases not matched to a gene. The CDR3 runs to 14 residues. Germline CDR1 LNHNV, CDR2 YYDKDF (reference sequence). After autologous stem cell transplantation all patients relapsed, and prior brentuximab vedotin exposure differed between cohorts. Reported best responses ranged across complete response, partial response or progressive disease. The sequence derives from a human donor with classical Hodgkin lymphoma. Source: peripheral blood mononuclear cells (PBMCs), taken before the second cycle of nivolumab. This chain links TRBV15 with TRBJ2-4, with 8 bases aligning to TRBD1. In DNA form, the CDR3 reads TGTGCCACCAGCAGAGGACAGGGGAATGACATTCAGTACTTC. Its protein product is CATSRGQGNDIQYF.